A selection of T cell receptor beta chains follows, all from one sample in a study of T cell repertoires in cytomegalovirus infection. Each CDR3 protein is one row after TCRdb ran MiXCR on the reads. The data contain more than 650,000 distinct CDR3 sequences, under 40% of them seen just once; the ten biggest clones take up about 2.8%. The sample comprised PBMCs. The source of these receptors is a human donor in good health (CMV status not recorded). Some clones in this sample may be carry-over from other donors' samples. The CDR3 runs from the conserved cysteine through the conserved F or W. A D gene is named only where the DNA matches it firmly. Not all rows give a size; the values are once, few, many and, for expanded clones, a class.

clone size	D gene	V gene	J gene	CDR3 DNA	CDR3 protein
NA	NA	TRBV7-2	TRBJ2-3	TGTGCCAGCAGCGCACAGGGGGGGTACCCTAGCACAGATACGCAGTATTTT	CASSAQGGYPSTDTQYF
many	NA	TRBV7-2	TRBJ2-1	TGTGCCAGCAGCTCGCTGGGGGGTTACAATGAGCAGTTCTTC	CASSSLGGYNEQFF
few	TRBD1	TRBV6-5	TRBJ1-1	TGTGCCAGCAGTTACTCGTGGGTTGGAGGGGGCGACGAAAACACTGAAGCTTTCTTT	CASSYSWVGGGDENTEAFF
many	NA	TRBV7-2	TRBJ1-2	TGTGCCAGCAGCTTAGCTGACTTTAACTATGGCTACACCTTC	CASSLADFNYGYTF
many	TRBD1	TRBV12-3/TRBV12-4	TRBJ2-7	TGTGCCAGCAGTTTCTCAGTGACGAGACAGGGATGGTACGAGCAGTACTTC	CASSFSVTRQGWYEQYF
NA	NA	TRBV4-1	TRBJ2-3	TGCGCCAGCAGCCAAGAACAGGACGATTCGATTTTTAGGCAGTATTTT	CASSQEQDDSIFRQYF
few	NA	TRBV7-7	TRBJ2-5	TGTGCTAGCAGCCGGCAGGGGAATAGAGAGACCCAGTACTTC	CASSRQGNRETQYF
many	NA	TRBV7-2	TRBJ2-7	TGTGCCAGCAGCCCGACCCCTAGCTCCTACGAGCAGTACTTC	CASSPTPSSYEQYF
NA	TRBD2	TRBV4-1	TRBJ2-3	TGCGCCAGCAGCCAAGTCCTAGCGGGACTAACCACAGATACGCAGTATTTT	CASSQVLAGLTTDTQYF
few	TRBD2	TRBV24-1	TRBJ2-3	TGTGCCACCAGCGAACCTACTAGCGGGGGCCGCGCAATCAGAGATACGCAGTATTTT	CATSEPTSGGRAIRDTQYF
many	TRBD2	TRBV27	TRBJ2-1	TGTGCCAGCAGACTAGGACTAGCGGGGGGGATTGAGCAGTTCTTC	CASRLGLAGGIEQFF
few	TRBD2	TRBV28	TRBJ2-3	TGTGCCAGTGGGACTACGGCCACAGATACGCAGTATTTT	CASGTTATDTQYF
NA	NA	TRBV6-8	TRBJ2-1	TGTGCCAGCAGTTATGAGCGCTTCTCCTACAATGAGCAGTTCTTC	CASSYERFSYNEQFF
NA	NA	TRBV6-2/TRBV6-3	TRBJ2-5	TGTGCCAGCAGTTACCCTGCAAAGACCCAGTACTTC	CASSYPAKTQYF
NA	NA	TRBV12-3/TRBV12-4	TRBJ1-6	TGTGCCAGCAGTTTGGGACTTTATAATTCACCCCTCCACTTT	CASSLGLYNSPLHF
NA	TRBD2	TRBV5-4	TRBJ2-3	TGTGCCTGCAGATTAGGACTAGCGGGGGTGCCCACAGATACGCAGTATTTT	CACRLGLAGVPTDTQYF
NA	NA	TRBV7-2	TRBJ2-3	TGTGCCAGCAGCCGCGAAGGGACGGGCCGCACAGATACGCAGTATTTT	CASSREGTGRTDTQYF
NA	NA	TRBV19	TRBJ1-4	TGTGCCATTACCGCACGGACAAACGCTAATGAAAAACTGTTTTTT	CAITARTNANEKLFF
few	TRBD1	TRBV6-1	TRBJ2-7	TGTGCCAGCAGTGGACGGGACAGGGGCCCAACTAGGAACGAGCAGTACTTC	CASSGRDRGPTRNEQYF
few	TRBD1	TRBV28	TRBJ2-1	TGTGCCAGCAGACCCCCCGGGACAGGGAATCGGGGTGAGCAGTTCTTC	CASRPPGTGNRGEQFF